Listed below are T cell receptor beta chains from one sample, sequenced in a study of T cell changes during pregnancy in multiple sclerosis. The assay was immunoSEQ multiplex PCR, and TCRdb's table has in-frame clones only and misses some. The sample contains 70,000 to 85,000 clones, about 90% of which appear only once. The sequencing used peripheral blood, collected before pregnancy. The source is a female donor with multiple sclerosis, enrolled in a pregnancy study. Both conserved end residues are part of each CDR3. A D gene is named only where the DNA matches it firmly. Rows may omit the clone size; those that give it use once, few, many or a size class.

J gene: TRBJ2-5
V gene: TRBV7-6
clone size: once
D gene: TRBD2
CDR3 protein: CASSLGTSGGETQYF
CDR3 DNA: TGTGCCAGCAGCTTAGGGACTAGCGGTGGGGAGACCCAGTACTTC

J gene: TRBJ2-7
V gene: TRBV4-2
clone size: -
D gene: TRBD2
CDR3 protein: CASSRGLAGDTYEQYF
CDR3 DNA: TGTGCCAGCAGCCGAGGACTAGCGGGAGATACGTACGAGCAGTACTTC

J gene: TRBJ2-1
V gene: TRBV20-1
clone size: -
D gene: TRBD1
CDR3 protein: CSASQGSEQFF
CDR3 DNA: TGCAGTGCTTCACAGGGGAGTGAGCAGTTCTTC

J gene: TRBJ2-7
V gene: TRBV25-1
clone size: -
D gene: -
CDR3 protein: CASSDSTGINEQYF
CDR3 DNA: TGTGCCAGCAGTGACAGCACAGGGATAAACGAGCAGTACTTC

J gene: TRBJ2-5
V gene: TRBV9
clone size: -
D gene: TRBD2
CDR3 protein: CASSPLAGAETQYF
CDR3 DNA: TGTGCCAGCAGCCCCCTAGCGGGAGCAGAGACCCAGTACTTC

J gene: TRBJ2-7
V gene: TRBV7-2
clone size: -
D gene: -
CDR3 protein: CASSLPGRYEQYF
CDR3 DNA: TGTGCCAGCAGCTTACCAGGGAGGTACGAGCAGTACTTC

J gene: TRBJ2-6
V gene: TRBV6-6
clone size: -
D gene: -
CDR3 protein: CASGPGANVLTF
CDR3 DNA: TGTGCCAGCGGGCCTGGGGCCAACGTCCTGACTTTC

J gene: TRBJ2-5
V gene: TRBV29-1
clone size: -
D gene: TRBD1
CDR3 protein: CSVDRLTGGGETQYF
CDR3 DNA: TGCAGCGTTGATAGGTTGACAGGGGGAGGAGAGACCCAGTACTTC

J gene: TRBJ2-5
V gene: TRBV9
clone size: -
D gene: -
CDR3 protein: CASSVGLGAGETQYF
CDR3 DNA: TGTGCCAGCAGCGTAGGGCTAGGGGCGGGGGAGACCCAGTACTTC

J gene: TRBJ2-1
V gene: TRBV27
clone size: -
D gene: TRBD2
CDR3 protein: CASSPGLAGAIYNEQFF
CDR3 DNA: TGTGCCAGCAGTCCGGGACTAGCGGGGGCAATCTACAATGAGCAGTTCTTC

J gene: TRBJ2-3
V gene: TRBV7-2
clone size: -
D gene: TRBD2
CDR3 protein: CASSRTSLNTQYF
CDR3 DNA: TGTGCCAGCAGCCGGACTAGCCTAAATACGCAGTATTTT

J gene: TRBJ1-1
V gene: TRBV7-9
clone size: -
D gene: TRBD1
CDR3 protein: CASSLKGQGDTEAFF
CDR3 DNA: TGTGCCAGCAGCTTAAAGGGGCAGGGGGACACTGAAGCTTTCTTT

J gene: TRBJ2-3
V gene: TRBV4-2
clone size: -
D gene: TRBD2
CDR3 protein: CASSQRTTGTSGGTDTQYF
CDR3 DNA: TGTGCCAGCAGCCAAAGGACAACCGGGACTAGCGGGGGCACAGATACGCAGTATTTT

J gene: TRBJ1-5
V gene: TRBV7-9
clone size: -
D gene: -
CDR3 protein: CASSLAGGNNQPQHF
CDR3 DNA: TGTGCCAGCAGCTTAGCTGGAGGTAACAATCAGCCCCAGCATTTT

J gene: TRBJ2-1
V gene: TRBV11-2
clone size: once
D gene: -
CDR3 protein: CASSLAGTHYNEQFF
CDR3 DNA: TGTGCCAGCAGCTTAGCGGGAACCCACTACAATGAGCAGTTCTTC

J gene: TRBJ2-3
V gene: TRBV18
clone size: -
D gene: -
CDR3 protein: CASSPRGTDTQYF
CDR3 DNA: TGTGCCAGCTCACCACGCGGCACAGATACGCAGTATTTT

J gene: TRBJ2-5
V gene: TRBV5-1
clone size: -
D gene: -
CDR3 protein: CASSLEGGQFPQETQYF
CDR3 DNA: TGCGCCAGCAGCTTGGAGGGGGGACAGTTCCCCCAAGAGACCCAGTACTTC

J gene: TRBJ1-1
V gene: TRBV27
clone size: -
D gene: -
CDR3 protein: CASSLAGVGKNTEAFF
CDR3 DNA: TGTGCCAGCAGTTTAGCGGGGGTAGGGAAGAACACTGAAGCTTTCTTT

J gene: TRBJ1-4
V gene: TRBV5-4
clone size: -
D gene: -
CDR3 protein: CASSPGLRQANEKLFF
CDR3 DNA: TGTGCCAGCAGCCCCGGCCTGAGACAGGCTAATGAAAAACTGTTTTTT

J gene: TRBJ2-3
V gene: TRBV5-1
clone size: -
D gene: -
CDR3 protein: CASSSTGTGPTDTQYF
CDR3 DNA: TGCGCCAGCAGCTCTACCGGGACTGGCCCCACAGATACGCAGTATTTT

J gene: TRBJ2-1
V gene: TRBV29-1
clone size: -
D gene: TRBD2
CDR3 protein: CSVRLADSYNEQFF
CDR3 DNA: TGCAGCGTCCGACTAGCGGACTCCTACAATGAGCAGTTCTTC

J gene: TRBJ1-1
V gene: TRBV7-9
clone size: -
D gene: -
CDR3 protein: CASSLLQGQSFF
CDR3 DNA: TGTGCCAGCAGCTTACTACAGGGCCAATCTTTCTTT

J gene: TRBJ2-6
V gene: TRBV5-1
clone size: -
D gene: -
CDR3 protein: CASRFNSQGTSGANVLTF
CDR3 DNA: TGCGCCAGCAGATTTAACTCACAGGGTACTAGTGGGGCCAACGTCCTGACTTTC

J gene: TRBJ2-1
V gene: TRBV2
clone size: -
D gene: -
CDR3 protein: CASGGMGYNEQFF
CDR3 DNA: TGTGCCAGCGGGGGCATGGGTTACAATGAGCAGTTCTTC

J gene: TRBJ2-1
V gene: TRBV7-2
clone size: -
D gene: TRBD2
CDR3 protein: CASSPTSASYNEQFF
CDR3 DNA: TGTGCCAGCAGCCCCACTAGCGCTTCCTACAATGAGCAGTTCTTC

J gene: TRBJ2-1
V gene: TRBV5-1
clone size: -
D gene: TRBD2
CDR3 protein: CASSHVGTSFDEQFF
CDR3 DNA: TGCGCCAGCAGCCACGTAGGGACTAGTTTCGATGAGCAGTTCTTC

J gene: TRBJ2-3
V gene: TRBV4-3
clone size: few
D gene: TRBD1
CDR3 protein: CASSPTGTGGADTQYF
CDR3 DNA: TGCGCCAGCAGCCCCACCGGGACAGGGGGCGCAGATACGCAGTATTTT

J gene: TRBJ2-5
V gene: TRBV5-4
clone size: -
D gene: TRBD1
CDR3 protein: CASSFPTGGGETQYF
CDR3 DNA: TGTGCCAGCAGCTTCCCGACAGGGGGCGGGGAGACCCAGTACTTC

J gene: TRBJ2-5
V gene: TRBV6-1
clone size: -
D gene: TRBD1
CDR3 protein: CASSASDRGETQYF
CDR3 DNA: TGTGCCAGCAGTGCGTCGGACAGGGGGGAGACCCAGTACTTC

J gene: TRBJ2-7
V gene: TRBV29-1
clone size: -
D gene: TRBD1
CDR3 protein: CSVGTGPYEQYF
CDR3 DNA: TGCAGCGTTGGGACAGGTCCTTACGAGCAGTACTTC

J gene: TRBJ2-3
V gene: TRBV7-9
clone size: -
D gene: TRBD2
CDR3 protein: CASSFVAGGWYGGTDTQYF
CDR3 DNA: TGTGCCAGCAGCTTCGTTGCGGGGGGTTGGTACGGGGGCACAGATACGCAGTATTTT

J gene: TRBJ2-7
V gene: TRBV27
clone size: -
D gene: TRBD1
CDR3 protein: CATSPWDRGHEQYF
CDR3 DNA: TGTGCCACCTCTCCCTGGGACAGGGGGCACGAGCAGTACTTC

J gene: TRBJ2-7
V gene: TRBV28
clone size: once
D gene: -
CDR3 protein: CASINSEGYEQYF
CDR3 DNA: TGTGCCAGCATCAACTCAGAGGGATACGAGCAGTACTTC

J gene: TRBJ2-3
V gene: TRBV7-9
clone size: -
D gene: TRBD2
CDR3 protein: CASSLNLAGLASRTDTQYF
CDR3 DNA: TGTGCCAGCAGCCTTAACCTGGCTGGACTAGCCAGCCGCACAGATACGCAGTATTTT

J gene: TRBJ2-7
V gene: TRBV27
clone size: once
D gene: TRBD1
CDR3 protein: CASSGTGTYEQYF
CDR3 DNA: TGTGCCAGCAGTGGGACAGGAACCTACGAGCAGTACTTC

J gene: TRBJ2-1
V gene: TRBV27
clone size: -
D gene: -
CDR3 protein: CASSLMFGVSGDNEQFF
CDR3 DNA: TGTGCCAGCAGTTTGATGTTCGGAGTCAGTGGCGACAATGAGCAGTTCTTC

J gene: TRBJ1-2
V gene: TRBV28
clone size: once
D gene: TRBD1
CDR3 protein: CASRRTGLYGYTF
CDR3 DNA: TGTGCCAGCAGACGGACAGGGCTCTATGGCTACACCTTC

J gene: TRBJ1-1
V gene: TRBV29-1
clone size: -
D gene: TRBD1
CDR3 protein: CSVEQGARAFF
CDR3 DNA: TGCAGCGTTGAACAGGGGGCGAGGGCTTTCTTT

J gene: TRBJ2-1
V gene: TRBV9
clone size: -
D gene: TRBD2
CDR3 protein: CASSVDPLAGVRNEQFF
CDR3 DNA: TGTGCCAGCAGCGTAGACCCGCTAGCGGGAGTACGCAATGAGCAGTTCTTC

J gene: TRBJ2-1
V gene: TRBV28
clone size: once
D gene: TRBD2
CDR3 protein: CASSPAGRGRVNEQFF
CDR3 DNA: TGTGCCAGCAGTCCAGCGGGCCGCGGGAGAGTAAATGAGCAGTTCTTC

J gene: TRBJ2-5
V gene: TRBV6-1
clone size: -
D gene: TRBD2
CDR3 protein: CASSDWVASGSGETQYF
CDR3 DNA: TGTGCCAGCAGTGATTGGGTGGCTAGCGGGAGCGGGGAGACCCAGTACTTC

J gene: TRBJ2-1
V gene: TRBV28
clone size: -
D gene: -
CDR3 protein: CASNSGRYNEQFF
CDR3 DNA: TGTGCCAGCAATAGCGGCAGATACAATGAGCAGTTCTTC

J gene: TRBJ1-1
V gene: TRBV19
clone size: -
D gene: -
CDR3 protein: CASSEGTGLTEAFF
CDR3 DNA: TGTGCCAGTAGTGAGGGCACAGGGTTGACTGAAGCTTTCTTT

J gene: TRBJ2-5
V gene: TRBV7-8
clone size: -
D gene: TRBD1
CDR3 protein: CASSLGQQQGTQYF
CDR3 DNA: TGTGCCAGCAGCTTGGGACAGCAACAGGGGACCCAGTACTTC

J gene: TRBJ2-1
V gene: TRBV11-3
clone size: once
D gene: -
CDR3 protein: CASSSPSNEQFF
CDR3 DNA: TGTGCCAGCAGTTCCCCGTCGAATGAGCAGTTCTTC

J gene: TRBJ2-2
V gene: TRBV15
clone size: -
D gene: -
CDR3 protein: CATPRDTGELFF
CDR3 DNA: TGTGCCACCCCTCGGGATACCGGGGAGCTGTTTTTT

J gene: TRBJ2-1
V gene: TRBV6-4
clone size: -
D gene: -
CDR3 protein: CASSVVGGGYNEQFF
CDR3 DNA: TGTGCCAGCAGTGTGGTGGGAGGAGGGTACAATGAGCAGTTCTTC

J gene: TRBJ2-7
V gene: TRBV7-9
clone size: -
D gene: -
CDR3 protein: CASSSDSSYEQYF
CDR3 DNA: TGTGCCAGCAGCTCGGACAGCTCCTACGAGCAGTACTTC

J gene: TRBJ2-1
V gene: TRBV6-5
clone size: -
D gene: TRBD2
CDR3 protein: CASSFTGGEQFF
CDR3 DNA: TGTGCCAGCAGTTTCACGGGAGGGGAGCAGTTCTTC

J gene: TRBJ2-1
V gene: TRBV7-2
clone size: -
D gene: TRBD2
CDR3 protein: CASRKTGLAGNEQFF
CDR3 DNA: TGTGCCAGCAGAAAAACAGGACTAGCGGGAAATGAGCAGTTCTTC

J gene: TRBJ1-1
V gene: TRBV5-6
clone size: few
D gene: -
CDR3 protein: CASSPPRAMNTEAFF
CDR3 DNA: TGTGCCAGCAGCCCTCCCAGGGCCATGAACACTGAAGCTTTCTTT

J gene: TRBJ2-1
V gene: TRBV9
clone size: -
D gene: TRBD2
CDR3 protein: CASSVAGGPYNEQFF
CDR3 DNA: TGTGCCAGCAGCGTAGCGGGAGGGCCTTACAATGAGCAGTTCTTC